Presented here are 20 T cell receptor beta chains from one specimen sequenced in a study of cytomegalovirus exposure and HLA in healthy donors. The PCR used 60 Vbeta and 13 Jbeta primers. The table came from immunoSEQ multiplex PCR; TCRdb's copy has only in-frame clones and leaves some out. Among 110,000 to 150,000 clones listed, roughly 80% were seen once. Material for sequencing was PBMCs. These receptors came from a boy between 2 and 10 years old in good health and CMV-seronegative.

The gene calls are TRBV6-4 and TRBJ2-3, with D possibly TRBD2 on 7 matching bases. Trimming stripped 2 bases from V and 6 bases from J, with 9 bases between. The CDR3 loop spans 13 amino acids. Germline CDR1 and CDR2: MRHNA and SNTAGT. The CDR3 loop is CASSDAGADTQYF. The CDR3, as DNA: TGTGCCAGCAGTGACGCGGGGGCGGATACGCAGTATTTT.

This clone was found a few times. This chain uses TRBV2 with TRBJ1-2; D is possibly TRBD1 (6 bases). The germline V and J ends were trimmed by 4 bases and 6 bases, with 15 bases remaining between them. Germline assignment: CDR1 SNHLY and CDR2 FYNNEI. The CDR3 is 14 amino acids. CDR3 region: CASSAGRGQDGYTF. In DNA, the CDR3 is TGTGCCAGCAGTGCAGGGCGGGGGCAGGATGGCTACACCTTC.

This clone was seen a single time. CDR3 protein: CASSESSGRNIQYF. As DNA, the CDR3 is TGTGCCAGCAGTGAGTCTAGCGGGAGAAACATTCAGTACTTC. The chain has TRBV6-4 and TRBJ2-4; 10 bases agree with TRBD2. Germline V CDR1 and CDR2: MRHNA, SNTAGT. The V and J ends lost 3 bases and 6 bases, in that order; junction bases with no gene match: 2. This CDR3 has 14 amino acids.

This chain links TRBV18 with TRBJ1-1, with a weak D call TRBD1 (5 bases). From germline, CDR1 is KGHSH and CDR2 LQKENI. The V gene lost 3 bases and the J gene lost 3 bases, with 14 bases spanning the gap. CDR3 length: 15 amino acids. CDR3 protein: CASSPVRGGDTEAFF. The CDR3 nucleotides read TGTGCCAGCTCACCTGTGAGGGGCGGGGACACTGAAGCTTTCTTT.

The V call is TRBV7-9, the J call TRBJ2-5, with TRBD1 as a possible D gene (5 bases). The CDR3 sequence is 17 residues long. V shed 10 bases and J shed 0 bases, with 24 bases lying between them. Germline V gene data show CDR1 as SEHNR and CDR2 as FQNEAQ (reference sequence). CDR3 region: CATRGPRGGTYQETQYF. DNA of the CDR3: TGTGCCACAAGGGGCCCAAGGGGCGGAACGTACCAAGAGACCCAGTACTTC.

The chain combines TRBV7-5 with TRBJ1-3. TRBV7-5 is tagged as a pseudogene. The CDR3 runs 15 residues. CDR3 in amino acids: CVRSLIRGGRNTIYF. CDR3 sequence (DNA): TGTGTCAGAAGCTTAATCAGGGGAGGGAGAAACACCATATATTTT.

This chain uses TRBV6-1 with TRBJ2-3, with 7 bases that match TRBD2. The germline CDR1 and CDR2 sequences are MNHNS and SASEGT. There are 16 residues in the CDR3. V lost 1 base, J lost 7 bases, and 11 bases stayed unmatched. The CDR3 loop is CASSEVEGGGRNTQYF. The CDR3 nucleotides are TGTGCCAGCAGTGAAGTGGAGGGCGGGGGAAGAAATACGCAGTATTTT.

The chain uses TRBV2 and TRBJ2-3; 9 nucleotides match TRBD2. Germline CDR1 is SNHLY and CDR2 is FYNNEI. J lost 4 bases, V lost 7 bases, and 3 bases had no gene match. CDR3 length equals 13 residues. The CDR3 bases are TGTGCCAGCAATAGCGGGGGATCAGATACGCAGTATTTT. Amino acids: CASNSGGSDTQYF. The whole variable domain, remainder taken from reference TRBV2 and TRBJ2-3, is EPEVTQTPSHQVTQMGQEVILRCVPISNHLYFYWYRQILGQKVEFLVSFYNNEISEKSEIFDDQFSVERPDGSNFTLKIRSTKLEDSAMYFCASNSGGSDTQYFGPGTRLTVL.

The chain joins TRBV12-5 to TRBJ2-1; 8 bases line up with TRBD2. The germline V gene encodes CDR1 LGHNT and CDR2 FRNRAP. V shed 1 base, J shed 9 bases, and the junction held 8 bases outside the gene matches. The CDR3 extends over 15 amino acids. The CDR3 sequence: CASGLDGGGFAEQFF. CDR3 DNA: TGTGCTAGTGGTTTGGACGGGGGGGGCTTCGCTGAGCAGTTCTTC.

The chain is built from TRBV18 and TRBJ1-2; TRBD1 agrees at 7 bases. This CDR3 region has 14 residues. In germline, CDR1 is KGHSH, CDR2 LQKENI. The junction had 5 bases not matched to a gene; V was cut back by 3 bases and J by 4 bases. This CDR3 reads CASSPGQTFYGYTF. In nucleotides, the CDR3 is TGTGCCAGCTCACCGGGACAGACCTTCTATGGCTACACCTTC.

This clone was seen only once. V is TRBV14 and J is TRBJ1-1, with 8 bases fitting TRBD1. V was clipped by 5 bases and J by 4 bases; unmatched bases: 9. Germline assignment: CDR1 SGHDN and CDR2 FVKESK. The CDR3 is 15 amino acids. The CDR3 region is CASSYTGGYFTEAFF. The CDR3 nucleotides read TGTGCCAGCAGCTACACAGGGGGGTATTTCACTGAAGCTTTCTTT.

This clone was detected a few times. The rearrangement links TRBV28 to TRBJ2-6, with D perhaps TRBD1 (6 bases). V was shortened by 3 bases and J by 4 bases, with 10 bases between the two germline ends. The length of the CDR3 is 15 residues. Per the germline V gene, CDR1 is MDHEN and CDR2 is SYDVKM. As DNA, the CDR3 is TGTGCCAGCAGTTTTTCAGGGGTCGGGGCCAACGTCCTGACTTTC. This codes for CASSFSGVGANVLTF.

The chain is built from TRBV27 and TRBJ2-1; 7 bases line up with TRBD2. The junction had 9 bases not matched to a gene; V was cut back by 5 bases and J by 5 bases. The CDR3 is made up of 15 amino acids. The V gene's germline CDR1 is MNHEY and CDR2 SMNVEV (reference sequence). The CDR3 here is CASSRLAASDNEQFF. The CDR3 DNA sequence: TGTGCCAGCAGTAGGCTAGCGGCTAGCGACAATGAGCAGTTCTTC.

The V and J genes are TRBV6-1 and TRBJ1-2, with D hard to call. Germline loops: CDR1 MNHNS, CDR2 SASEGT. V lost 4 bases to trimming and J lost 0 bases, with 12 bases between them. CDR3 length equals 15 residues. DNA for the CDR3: TGTGCCAGCAGTGGAGATAAAGTAGCTAACTATGGCTACACCTTC. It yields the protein CASSGDKVANYGYTF.

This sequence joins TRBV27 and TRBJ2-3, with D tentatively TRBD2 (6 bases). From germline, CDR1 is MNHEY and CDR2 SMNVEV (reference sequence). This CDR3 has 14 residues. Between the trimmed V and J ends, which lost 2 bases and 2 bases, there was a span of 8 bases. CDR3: CASSLGGITDTQYF. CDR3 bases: TGTGCCAGCAGTTTAGGGGGGATCACAGATACGCAGTATTTT.

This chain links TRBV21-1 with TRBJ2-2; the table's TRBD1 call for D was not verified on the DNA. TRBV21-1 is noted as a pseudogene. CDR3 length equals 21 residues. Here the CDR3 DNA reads TGTGCCAGCAGCAAGATCCCCCGGAACAGACGGTCAGGGGGTGGGACCGGGGAGCTGTTTTTT. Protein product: CASSKIPRNRRSGGGTGELFF.

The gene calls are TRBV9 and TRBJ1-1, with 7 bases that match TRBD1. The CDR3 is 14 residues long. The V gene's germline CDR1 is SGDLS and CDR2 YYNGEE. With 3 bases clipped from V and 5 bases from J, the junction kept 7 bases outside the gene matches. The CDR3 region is CASSDTGVGTEAFF. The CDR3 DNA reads TGTGCCAGCAGCGATACAGGGGTCGGGACTGAAGCTTTCTTT.

The CDR3 DNA is TGCGCCAGCAGCTTGGGCGGCGAGTACAATGAGCAGTTCTTC. Amino acids: CASSLGGEYNEQFF. This sequence joins TRBV5-1 and TRBJ2-1; D not certain. This CDR3 comprises 14 residues. CDR1 is SGHRS and CDR2 is YFSETQ in the germline V gene. Between the trimmed V and J ends, which lost 0 bases and 4 bases, there was a span of 8 bases.

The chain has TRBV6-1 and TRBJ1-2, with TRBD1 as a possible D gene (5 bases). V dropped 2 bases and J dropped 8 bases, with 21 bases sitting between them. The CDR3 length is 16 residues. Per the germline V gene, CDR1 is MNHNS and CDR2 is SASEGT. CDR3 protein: CASSENPSGPVGGYTF. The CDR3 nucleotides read TGTGCCAGCAGTGAAAACCCGTCAGGGCCCGTGGGGGGCTACACCTTC.

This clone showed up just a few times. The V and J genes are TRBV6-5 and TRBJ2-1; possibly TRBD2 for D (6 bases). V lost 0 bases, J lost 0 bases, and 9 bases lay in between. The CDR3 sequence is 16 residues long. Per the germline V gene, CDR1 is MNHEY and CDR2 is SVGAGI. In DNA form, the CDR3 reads TGTGCCAGCAGTTACTCAGGAGGGAGCTCCTACAATGAGCAGTTCTTC. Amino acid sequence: CASSYSGGSSYNEQFF.